Shown below are 17 T cell receptor beta chains from a single sample sequenced in a study of T cell clonality in common variable immunodeficiency (dated by TCRdb to 2013 to 2016). Library prep was done by the immunoSEQ multiplex PCR assay. The table comes from immuneACCESS by way of TCRdb, which keeps in-frame sequences with V and J called. Part of the clones is missing from these tables; in studies checked, under half for an unresolved V gene and the rest for unknown reasons. The sample comprises some 30,000 clones, and every one was counted more than once. Approximately 4% of the sample lies in the top ten. Sequencing input: peripheral blood mononuclear cells. The receptors stem from a person between 18 and 75 years old in good health.

This clone was seen repeatedly, ten times or more. The missing CDR3 end, 3 residues past where the read stops, is filled in from the germline J gene. The chain carries TRBV6-4 and TRBJ1-2, with 7 bases fitting TRBD1. The CDR3 consists of 14 residues. The V segment lost 6 bases and the J segment 0 bases; nucleotides outside the gene matches: 4. Germline values: CDR1 MRHNA, CDR2 SNTAGT. CDR3 bases read: TGTGCCAGCAGCCCGGGACAGACTAACTATGGC. It translates to CASSPGQTNYG. The entire CDR3 protein is CASSPGQTNYGYTF.

This clone showed up just a few times. The sequence runs out 3 residues before the end of the CDR3; the remainder is reconstructed from the germline J gene. The genes are TRBV6-1 and TRBJ1-1, with TRBD1 matching 7 bases. This CDR3 has 16 amino acids. The germline V gene has CDR1 MNHNS and CDR2 SASEGT. The J segment lost 5 bases and the V segment lost 2 bases, leaving 11 bases of the junction unmatched. The CDR3 sequence is CASSEFPQTGLTEAFF. CDR3 DNA, as far as it was read: TGTGCCAGCAGTGAATTCCCTCAGACAGGGTTAACTGAA.

This clone has at least ten counts. The read ends 3 residues early relative to the CDR3; the germline J gene fills the gap. The rearrangement joins TRBV30 to TRBJ1-1; 7 bases are a match to TRBD1. Germline-derived CDR1 and CDR2 are GTSNPN and SVGIG (reference sequence). The V segment lost 5 bases and the J segment 3 bases; nucleotides outside the gene matches: 6. The CDR3 consists of 13 residues. CDR3 DNA (partial): TGTGCCTGGGATGATACAGGGGACACTGAA. This gives the protein CAWDDTGDTE. The full CDR3 protein is CAWDDTGDTEAFF.

The sample holds many counts of this clone. The CDR3 end is not reached by the read, which stops 3 residues before it; the germline J gene fills it in. V gene TRBV20-1 combines with J gene TRBJ2-3; no firm D call. This CDR3 region has 14 residues. Germline CDR1 DFQATT, CDR2 SNEGSKA (reference sequence). Trimming stripped 3 bases from V and 0 bases from J, with 10 bases between. The part of the CDR3 DNA that was read is TGCAGTGCTAGTCCTTTTACTAGCACAGATACG. Protein sequence: CSASPFTSTDT. In full, the CDR3 is CSASPFTSTDTQYF.

This clone was detected many times. The read comes to an end 3 residues before the CDR3 does, leaving the germline J gene to fill in the end. The chain couples TRBV19 to TRBJ1-2, with a tentative D call TRBD1 (5 bases). V lost 3 bases to trimming and J lost 6 bases, with 14 bases between them. The CDR3 is 14 residues long. Germline values: CDR1 LNHDA, CDR2 SQIVND (reference sequence). The sequenced CDR3 bases are TGTGCCAGTAGTATGCCTCCAGGGCGTGATGGC. Translation gives CASSMPPGRDG. The entire CDR3 sequence reads CASSMPPGRDGYTF.

In the case of this clone: With the read ending 3 residues before the CDR3 end, the germline J gene is used to fill in that end. The rearrangement uses TRBV30 and TRBJ2-4; 10 nucleotides match TRBD1. The CDR3 has 13 residues. Germline CDR1 reads GTSNPN; CDR2 reads SVGIG (reference sequence). The CDR3 here is CAWSQGTGVGQYF. CDR3 bases read: TGTGCCTGGAGTCAAGGGACAGGGGTCGGT.

This clone came up a few times. The DNA read from the CDR3 is TGTGCCAGCAGTGACCGACAACAGGGGGCGCCAGGGGCCAACGTA. Translated: CASSDRQQGAPGANV. The full CDR3 protein reads CASSDRQQGAPGANVLFF. The chain employs TRBV6-4 and TRBJ1-4, with 9 bases fitting TRBD1. From the germline J gene comes the end of the CDR3, since the read stops 3 residues before it. The CDR3 contains 18 residues. Germline CDR1 and CDR2: MRHNA and SNTAGT.

Turning to this clone: The DNA ends 3 residues before the CDR3 does, and the rest of the CDR3 is filled in from the germline J gene. The V gene is TRBV7-9, the J gene TRBJ1-5; 8 nucleotides match TRBD1. J gave up 6 bases and V 5 bases, and 6 bases lay outside the gene matches. CDR3 size: 14 residues. Germline assignment: CDR1 SEHNR and CDR2 FQNEAQ (reference sequence). The CDR3 DNA, read in part, is TGTGCCAGCAGCGCGGAACAGGGGGTTCAGCCC. Translating gives CASSAEQGVQP. The whole CDR3 sequence is CASSAEQGVQPQHF.

This clone was seen a few times. The read stops 3 residues short of the end of the CDR3; the missing end is completed from the germline J gene. The rearrangement uses TRBV19 and TRBJ2-4; no firm D call. The CDR3 consists of 15 residues. Germline V gene data show CDR1 as LNHDA and CDR2 as SQIVND (reference sequence). CDR3 sequence reads: CASSIADPTNYGQYF. CDR3 DNA (partial): TGTGCCAGTAGTATAGCCGATCCGACGAACTATGGT.

In its sample, this clone was seen many times. The sequenced fragment ends 3 residues before the CDR3 boundary, so the rest is inferred from the germline J gene. This chain links TRBV4-1 with TRBJ1-1, with D possibly being TRBD1 (6 bases). This CDR3 comprises 13 residues. The germline CDR1 and CDR2 sequences are MGHRA and YSYEKL. The CDR3 sequence is CASSQRDIPEAFF. Partial CDR3 DNA: TGCGCCAGCAGCCAAAGGGACATCCCGGAA.

The sample holds many counts of this clone. The read ends 3 residues shy of where the CDR3 ends; the end is completed using the germline J gene. The gene calls are TRBV18 and TRBJ1-2; 7 bases map to TRBD1. The junction had 2 bases not matched to a gene; V was cut back by 5 bases and J by 2 bases. The CDR3 has 13 amino acids. Germline CDR1 and CDR2: KGHSH and LQKENI. CDR3 bases read: TGTGCCAGCTCAGTGGACAGGAACTATGGC. Translating it yields CASSVDRNYG. Given in full, the CDR3 is CASSVDRNYGYTF. The full variable domain, rest sourced from reference TRBV18 and TRBJ1-2, is NAGVMQNPRHLVRRRGQEARLRCSPMKGHSHVYWYRQLPEEGLKFMVYLQKENIIDESGMPKERFSAEFPKEGPSILRIQQVVRGDSAAYFCASSVDRNYGYTFGSGTRLTVV.

This clone was detected many times. The CDR3 end falls 3 residues outside the read, so it is completed with the germline J gene. The V and J genes are TRBV7-9 and TRBJ2-7; the D gene is possibly TRBD1 (5 bases). The length of the CDR3 is 13 residues. Trimming removed 2 bases from V and 1 base from J, with 6 bases in between. Looked up from germline, CDR1 is SEHNR and CDR2 is FQNEAQ (reference sequence). The CDR3: CASSLRQSYEQYF. Incomplete CDR3 DNA: TGTGCCAGCAGCTTAAGACAGTCCTACGAG.

On this clone itself: The CDR3 end falls 3 residues outside the read, so it is completed with the germline J gene. This sequence joins TRBV7-9 and TRBJ2-7, with TRBD2 matching 10 bases. J gave up 3 bases and V 6 bases, and 2 bases lay outside the gene matches. CDR1 SEHNR and CDR2 FQNEAQ come from the germline V gene (reference sequence). This CDR3 contains 13 residues. CDR3 residues: CASRQREGYEQYF. The CDR3 bases that were read are TGTGCCAGCAGACAGCGGGAGGGCTACGAG.

This clone was observed at least ten times. The CDR3 is cut off 3 residues early in the read; its end comes from the germline J gene. This chain joins TRBV14 and TRBJ1-1; no clear D. Germline CDR1 SGHDN, CDR2 FVKESK. V gave up 4 bases and J gave up 6 bases, with 9 bases separating them. This CDR3 contains 12 residues. Here the CDR3 reads CASSRSEAEAFF. Incomplete CDR3 DNA: TGTGCCAGCAGCCGCAGCGAGGCTGAA.

This clone appeared many times. One end of the junction is discordant with germline, which a read error may explain. The read ends 3 residues early relative to the CDR3; the germline J gene fills the gap. V gene TRBV7-7 combines with J gene TRBJ2-1, with TRBD2 matching 9 bases. The length of the CDR3 is 13 residues. CDR1 and CDR2 (germline): SSHAT, FNYEAQ (reference sequence). CDR3 bases read: TGTGCTAGCAGCGCGGGACTAGCCAATGAG. The encoded protein is CASSAGLANE. The full CDR3 protein reads CASSAGLANEQFF.

This clone came up many times. The read ends 3 residues early relative to the CDR3; the germline J gene fills the gap. The chain combines TRBV18 with TRBJ2-5, with TRBD2 matching 10 bases. This CDR3 has 14 residues. Germline V gives CDR1 KGHSH, CDR2 LQKENI. With 5 bases clipped from V and 4 bases from J, the junction kept 4 bases outside the gene matches. CDR3 residues: CASSSSGSGETQYF. The DNA read from the CDR3 is TGTGCCAGCTCATCTAGCGGGAGCGGAGAGACC.

This clone was seen ten or more times. The read gets to within 3 residues of the CDR3 end, and the germline J gene fills in the rest. The chain recombines TRBV5-1 with TRBJ1-6; no definite D call. Trimming stripped 0 bases from V and 7 bases from J, with 11 bases between. Germline CDR1 reads SGHRS; CDR2 reads YFSETQ. CDR3 size: 15 residues. CDR3 sequence: CASSLEQSLNSPLHF. The CDR3 bases that were read are TGCGCCAGCAGCTTGGAACAGAGCTTAAATTCACCC.